The rows below give T cell receptor beta chains drawn from one sample of a study of cytomegalovirus exposure and HLA in healthy donors. Profiling relied on immunoSEQ multiplex PCR, and the TCRdb table lists in-frame clones only, not all of them. The top ten hold around 10% of the sample, which has tens of thousands of clones, more than 60% seen once. The sample was PBMCs. These receptors all stem from a male donor in good health and CMV-seropositive. Both conserved end residues are part of each CDR3. A D gene is named only where the DNA matches it firmly. A clone size is listed for some rows: how often the clone was seen (once, few, many), or a class if it is expanded.

CSVYSRGTTDTQYF TGCAGCGTGTACAGCAGGGGAACCACAGATACGCAGTATTTT TRBV29-1 14 once - TRBJ2-3
CASSLGHAVQETQYF TGTGCCAGCAGCCTGGGCCACGCGGTTCAAGAGACCCAGTACTTC TRBV5-6 15 once - TRBJ2-5
CASSDWDSRDYGYTF TGTGCCAGCAGTGACTGGGACTCCCGGGACTATGGCTACACCTTC TRBV25-1 15 - - TRBJ1-2
CASSEALAGGTKNIQYF TGTGCCAGCAGTGAAGCGTTGGCAGGGGGCACCAAAAACATTCAGTACTTC TRBV6-1 17 - TRBD1 TRBJ2-4
CASSLGQWSTDTQYF TGCGCCAGCAGCTTGGGACAGTGGAGCACAGATACGCAGTATTTT TRBV5-1 15 once - TRBJ2-3
CASSLGLQETQYF TGCGCCAGCAGCCTCGGACTGCAAGAGACCCAGTACTTC TRBV5-1 13 - - TRBJ2-5
CAWSVEGRPYGYTF TGTGCCTGGAGTGTAGAGGGCAGACCCTATGGCTACACCTTC TRBV30 14 - - TRBJ1-2
CASSNPTPPTQYF TGTGCCAGCAGTAACCCGACACCTCCGACCCAGTACTTC TRBV6-6 13 - - TRBJ2-5
CASSLVAGVSTGELFF TGTGCCAGCAGCTTAGTAGCGGGGGTCTCCACCGGGGAGCTGTTTTTT TRBV7-8 16 - TRBD2 TRBJ2-2
CASSSGQTYEQYF TGTGCCAGCAGCTCGGGACAGACCTACGAGCAGTACTTC TRBV7-3 13 - TRBD1 TRBJ2-7
CASSLTSGGQYEQYF TGTGCCAGCTCATTGACTAGCGGGGGGCAGTACGAGCAGTACTTC TRBV18 15 - TRBD2 TRBJ2-7
CASSLDQGAQAFF TGTGCCAGCAGCTTAGATCAGGGGGCCCAAGCTTTCTTT TRBV11-2 13 - TRBD1 TRBJ1-1
CASSEGGQGARQPQHF TGTGCCAGCAGTGAAGGGGGTCAGGGGGCTCGGCAGCCCCAGCATTTT TRBV6-1 16 - TRBD1 TRBJ1-5
CASSLEREVDTDTQYF TGTGCCAGCAGCCTAGAGCGGGAGGTGGACACAGATACGCAGTATTTT TRBV14 16 - TRBD2 TRBJ2-3
CASSGSGNEQFF TGCGCCAGCAGCGGTTCCGGCAATGAGCAGTTCTTC TRBV5-1 12 few - TRBJ2-1
CASSRGGGETQYF TGTGCCAGTAGCCGCGGGGGCGGGGAGACCCAGTACTTC TRBV19 13 - - TRBJ2-5
CASSQPGTSRTVF TGTGCCAGCAGCCAACCCGGGACTTCCAGAACCGTCTTC TRBV4-2 13 - - TRBJ2-1
CASSFDRGALEAFF TGCGCCAGCAGCTTTGACAGGGGCGCTTTAGAAGCTTTCTTT TRBV5-1 14 - TRBD1 TRBJ1-1
CASRSQQGSNQPQHF TGTGCCAGCAGATCCCAGCAGGGTAGCAATCAGCCCCAGCATTTT TRBV27 15 - - TRBJ1-5
CASSLVRTGFGANVLTF TGTGCCAGCAGCTTAGTTCGAACAGGGTTCGGGGCCAACGTCCTGACTTTC TRBV7-9 17 - - TRBJ2-6
CASSSTVAGGTEQYF TGTGCCAGCAGCTCTACCGTAGCGGGAGGAACCGAGCAGTACTTC TRBV11-2 15 - TRBD2 TRBJ2-7
CASRRTGGDKVSYNEQFF TGTGCCAGTAGACGGACAGGGGGCGATAAGGTATCCTACAATGAGCAGTTCTTC TRBV19 18 once TRBD1 TRBJ2-1
CSSSLSSGRLGTEAFF TGTTCCAGCAGCTTATCTAGTGGCAGACTGGGCACTGAAGCTTTCTTT TRBV7-9 16 - - TRBJ1-1
CASSRTSGGTGELFF TGCGCCAGCAGCCGGACTAGCGGGGGTACCGGGGAGCTGTTTTTT TRBV5-1 15 - TRBD2 TRBJ2-2
CATQPGLVNYEQYF TGTGCCACACAGCCGGGACTAGTCAACTACGAGCAGTACTTC TRBV6-5 14 - TRBD2 TRBJ2-7
CASSPRARFSNQPQHF TGTGCCAGCAGCCCTCGCGCGAGGTTTAGCAATCAGCCCCAGCATTTT TRBV7-9 16 - - TRBJ1-5
CASSDKRFSNEKLFF TGTGCCAGCAGTGATAAGAGGTTTTCTAATGAAAAACTGTTTTTT TRBV2 15 - - TRBJ1-4
CASSPYRGSNEQYF TGTGCCAGCAGCCCTTACAGGGGGTCGAACGAGCAGTACTTC TRBV9 14 - TRBD1 TRBJ2-7
CASSLSSGPTNYGYTF TGCGCCAGCAGCTTGAGTTCAGGGCCAACCAACTATGGCTACACCTTC TRBV5-1 16 few - TRBJ1-2
CATSGSREGRHYEQYF TGTGCCACCAGCGGAAGTCGGGAAGGGCGCCACTACGAGCAGTACTTC TRBV15 16 - - TRBJ2-7
CASSSTGVTEAFF TGTGCCAGCAGCTCGACAGGGGTCACTGAAGCTTTCTTT TRBV7-3 13 - TRBD1 TRBJ1-1
CASSAQGSGSYEQYF TGCGCCAGCAGCGCCCAGGGTAGCGGCTCCTACGAGCAGTACTTC TRBV5-1 15 - - TRBJ2-7
CASSRLALLMHEQFF TGTGCCAGTAGTAGACTAGCGCTCCTCATGCATGAGCAGTTCTTC TRBV19 15 - TRBD2 TRBJ2-1
CSAGQSNEQFF TGCAGCGCGGGACAGAGCAATGAGCAGTTCTTC TRBV20-1 11 - - TRBJ2-1
CASAGGGALSPLHF TGTGCCAGCGCAGGTGGGGGCGCCCTTTCACCCCTCCACTTT TRBV5-6 14 few - TRBJ1-6
CASSSSETQYF TGTGCCAGCAGCTCTTCGGAGACCCAGTACTTC TRBV9 11 - - TRBJ2-5
CASTFGTDTDTQYF TGCGCCAGCACCTTCGGGACAGATACAGATACGCAGTATTTT TRBV5-1 14 - TRBD1 TRBJ2-3
CASSLETEYGYTF TGCGCCAGCAGCTTGGAAACGGAGTATGGCTACACCTTC TRBV5-1 13 - - TRBJ1-2
CASSTPGLAGALNEQFF TGTGCCAGCAGCACACCGGGACTAGCGGGGGCCCTCAATGAGCAGTTCTTC TRBV5-6 17 once TRBD2 TRBJ2-1
CAWSRQVYEQYF TGTGCCTGGAGCCGACAAGTCTACGAGCAGTACTTC TRBV30 12 - - TRBJ2-7
CASSQAGTSGKETQYF TGCGCCAGCAGCCAAGCCGGGACTAGCGGAAAAGAGACCCAGTACTTC TRBV4-1 16 - TRBD2 TRBJ2-5
CAWSVPGLADYEQYF TGTGCCTGGAGTGTGCCGGGACTAGCGGACTACGAGCAGTACTTC TRBV30 15 - TRBD2 TRBJ2-7
CAISESTGTNLF TGTGCCATCAGTGAGTCGACAGGTACGAACCTATTC TRBV10-3 12 - - TRBJ2-7
CASTAKVGEAYNEQFF TGTGCCAGCACAGCAAAGGTGGGGGAGGCCTACAATGAGCAGTTCTTC TRBV21-1 16 - - TRBJ2-1
CASSIRGVSGYTF TGTGCCAGTAGTATCAGGGGAGTAAGTGGCTACACCTTC TRBV19 13 - - TRBJ1-2
CASSYGRGRYEQYF TGTGCCAGCAGTTACGGCAGGGGGCGGTACGAGCAGTACTTC TRBV6-6 14 - TRBD1 TRBJ2-7
CASSQDRQGSDEQYF TGCGCCAGCAGCCAAGATCGGCAGGGCAGCGACGAGCAGTACTTC TRBV4-3 15 - - TRBJ2-7
CASSESGQGEQYF TGTGCCAGCAGTGAATCGGGACAGGGCGAGCAGTACTTC TRBV6-1 13 - TRBD1 TRBJ2-7
CASSLEKARGKAFF TGTGCCAGCAGTCTAGAGAAGGCGCGGGGGAAAGCTTTCTTT TRBV7-3 14 once - TRBJ1-1